Listed below are T cell receptor beta chains from one sample, sequenced in a study of shared clonotypes between healthy human individuals. Only in-frame clones appear in the TCRdb table, and some are missing; sequencing was by immunoSEQ multiplex PCR. The sample has 2 million to 2.5 million clones; about 92% are singletons. Sequenced: naive CD4+ T cells from PBMCs. The receptors were sampled from a man aged 18 to 30 in good health. Some clones in this sample may be carry-over from other donors' samples. The CDR3 runs from the conserved cysteine through the conserved F or W. The D gene is left open where the match is weak. Clone size appears in some rows only: once, few, many, or a class for an expanded clone.

V	length	J	size	D	CDR3	DNA
TRBV5-6	14	TRBJ1-3	-	-	CASTPGTLANTIYF	TGTGCCAGCACCCCCGGGACACTGGCAAACACCATATATTTT
TRBV6-5	14	TRBJ1-2	-	-	CASSYSMGSYGYTF	TGTGCCAGCAGTTACTCTATGGGGTCCTATGGCTACACCTTC
TRBV11-2	12	TRBJ1-1	-	-	CASTQTRVQAFF	TGTGCCAGCACCCAAACCCGGGTTCAAGCTTTCTTT
TRBV27	12	TRBJ2-7	-	-	CASSPHPGGQYF	TGTGCCAGCAGTCCCCACCCGGGCGGGCAGTACTTC
TRBV4-2	15	TRBJ2-7	-	TRBD2	CASTRGLAGSYEQYF	TGTGCCAGTACCCGGGGACTAGCGGGTTCCTACGAGCAGTACTTC
TRBV19	13	TRBJ2-7	-	TRBD2	CASRLREGNEQYF	TGTGCCAGTAGACTGCGGGAGGGGAACGAGCAGTACTTC
TRBV28	14	TRBJ2-3	-	TRBD2	CASRSSGGTDTQYF	TGTGCCAGCAGGTCCAGCGGGGGCACAGATACGCAGTATTTT
TRBV7-2	14	TRBJ1-1	-	TRBD1	CASSSTGGGTEAFF	TGTGCCAGCAGCTCCACAGGGGGGGGCACTGAAGCTTTCTTT
TRBV6-1	10	TRBJ2-1	-	-	CASSDTRGFF	TGTGCCAGCAGTGATACCCGGGGGTTCTTC
TRBV29-1	12	TRBJ2-5	-	-	CSVARVQETQYF	TGCAGCGTTGCAAGAGTCCAAGAGACCCAGTACTTC
TRBV5-1	14	TRBJ2-7	-	-	CASSSDRMGREQYF	TGCGCCAGCAGCTCGGACAGAATGGGCCGCGAGCAGTACTTC
TRBV19	14	TRBJ2-2	-	-	CASTLRGNTGELFF	TGTGCCAGTACCCTGCGGGGGAACACCGGGGAGCTGTTTTTT
TRBV28	13	TRBJ2-2	-	-	CASDHRNTGELFF	TGTGCCAGCGACCACCGGAACACCGGGGAGCTGTTTTTT
TRBV11-2	16	TRBJ1-4	-	-	CASSLRRGRVGEKLFF	TGTGCCAGCAGCTTGCGGAGGGGTAGGGTTGGGGAAAAACTGTTTTTT
TRBV28	14	TRBJ2-5	-	-	CASSLAGGRETQYF	TGTGCCAGCAGTTTAGCAGGAGGAAGGGAGACCCAGTACTTC
TRBV2	15	TRBJ2-7	-	-	CASKAEQGGYYEQYF	TGTGCCAGCAAGGCCGAGCAGGGGGGATACTACGAGCAGTACTTC
TRBV18	14	TRBJ2-2	-	TRBD1	CASSPRTGTGELFF	TGTGCCAGCTCACCACGGACAGGGACCGGGGAGCTGTTTTTT
TRBV18	17	TRBJ2-6	-	-	CASSPGTANSGANVLTF	TGTGCCAGCTCACCCGGGACTGCCAACTCTGGGGCCAACGTCCTGACTTTC
TRBV5-1	13	TRBJ2-2	-	-	CASSYDLGGELFF	TGCGCCAGCAGCTATGACTTGGGCGGGGAGCTGTTTTTT
TRBV2	13	TRBJ2-1	-	TRBD1	CASSETGPSEQFF	TGTGCCAGCAGTGAGACAGGGCCCAGTGAGCAGTTCTTC
TRBV6-6	16	TRBJ1-2	-	-	CASSYTTGGVSYGYTF	TGTGCCAGCAGTTACACCACCGGGGGCGTAAGCTATGGCTACACCTTC
TRBV5-5	17	TRBJ1-5	once	TRBD1	CASSPNSDRRYNQPQHF	TGTGCCAGCAGCCCTAATTCGGACAGGAGATACAATCAGCCCCAGCATTTT